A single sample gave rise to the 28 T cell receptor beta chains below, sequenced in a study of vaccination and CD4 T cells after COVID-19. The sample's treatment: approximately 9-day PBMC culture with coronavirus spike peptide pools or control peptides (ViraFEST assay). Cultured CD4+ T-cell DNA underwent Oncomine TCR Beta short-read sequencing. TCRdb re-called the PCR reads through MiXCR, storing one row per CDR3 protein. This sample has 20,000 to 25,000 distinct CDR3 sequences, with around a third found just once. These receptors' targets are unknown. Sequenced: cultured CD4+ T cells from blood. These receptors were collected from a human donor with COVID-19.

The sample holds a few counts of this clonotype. The CDR3: CASSKDPSVRGGYTF. Written as DNA, the CDR3 is TGTGCCAGCAGCAAAGACCCCTCAGTTAGGGGTGGCTACACCTTC. J is TRBJ1-2 and V is TRBV21-1; TRBD1, the table's D call, lacks a check against the DNA. TRBV21-1 is a pseudogene segment. The CDR3 has 15 residues.

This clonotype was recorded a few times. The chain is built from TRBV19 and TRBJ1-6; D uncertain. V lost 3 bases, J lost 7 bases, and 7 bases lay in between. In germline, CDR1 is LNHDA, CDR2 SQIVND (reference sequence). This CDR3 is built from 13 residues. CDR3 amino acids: CASSMIGNSPLHF. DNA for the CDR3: TGTGCCAGTAGTATGATAGGGAATTCACCCCTCCACTTT.

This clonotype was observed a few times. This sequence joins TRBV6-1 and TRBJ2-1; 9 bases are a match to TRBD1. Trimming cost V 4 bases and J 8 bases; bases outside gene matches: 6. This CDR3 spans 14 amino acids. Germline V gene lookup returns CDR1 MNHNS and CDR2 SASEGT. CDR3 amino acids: CASSGGTGSHEQFF. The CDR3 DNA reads TGTGCCAGCAGTGGCGGGACAGGGTCCCATGAGCAGTTCTTC.

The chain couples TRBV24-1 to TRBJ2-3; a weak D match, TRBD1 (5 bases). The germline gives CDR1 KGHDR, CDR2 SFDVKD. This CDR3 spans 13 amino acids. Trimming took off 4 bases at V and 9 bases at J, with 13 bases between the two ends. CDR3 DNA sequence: TGTGCCACCAGTGAGAGCAGGGTTGGCACGCAGTATTTT. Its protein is CATSESRVGTQYF.

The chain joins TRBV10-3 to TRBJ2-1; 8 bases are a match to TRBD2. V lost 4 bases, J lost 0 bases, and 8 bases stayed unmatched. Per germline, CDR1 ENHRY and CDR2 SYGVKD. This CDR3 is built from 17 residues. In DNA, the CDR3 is TGTGCCATCAGTGGCACCGGGGGGACTAGCTCCTACAATGAGCAGTTCTTC. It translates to CAISGTGGTSSYNEQFF.

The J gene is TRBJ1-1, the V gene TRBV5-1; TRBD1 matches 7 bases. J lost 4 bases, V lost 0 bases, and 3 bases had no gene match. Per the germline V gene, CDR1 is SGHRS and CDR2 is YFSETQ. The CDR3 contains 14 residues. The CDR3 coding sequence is TGCGCCAGCAGCTTGGGACAGGGCCCCACTGAAGCTTTCTTT. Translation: CASSLGQGPTEAFF.

DNA of the CDR3: TGTGCCAGCAGTGCCCCCGGCGGGGGGGCCACAGATACGCAGTATTTT. Residues: CASSAPGGGATDTQYF. The V call is TRBV28, the J call TRBJ2-3; TRBD2 matches 9 bases. J gave up 2 bases and V 5 bases, and 8 bases lay outside the gene matches. Germline assignment: CDR1 MDHEN and CDR2 SYDVKM. This CDR3 has 16 amino acids.

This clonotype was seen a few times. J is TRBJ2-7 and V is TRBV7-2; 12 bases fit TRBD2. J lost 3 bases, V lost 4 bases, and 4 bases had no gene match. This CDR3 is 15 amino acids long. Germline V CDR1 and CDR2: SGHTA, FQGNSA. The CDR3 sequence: CASSSTSGGNYEQYF. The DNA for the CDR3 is TGTGCCAGCAGCTCAACTAGCGGGGGGAACTACGAGCAGTACTTC.

CDR3 protein: CASSLARRPNSPLHF. The DNA for the CDR3 is TGTGCCAGCAGCTTAGCGAGGCGCCCAAATTCACCCCTCCACTTT. The genes are TRBV7-8 and TRBJ1-6; D gene uncertain. The V gene lost 0 bases and the J gene lost 7 bases, with 10 bases spanning the gap. Germline CDR1 reads SGHVS; CDR2 reads FQNEAQ. CDR3 length equals 15 residues.

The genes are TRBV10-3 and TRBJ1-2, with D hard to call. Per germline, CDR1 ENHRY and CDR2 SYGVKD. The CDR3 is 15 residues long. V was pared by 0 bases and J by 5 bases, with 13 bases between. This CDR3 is CAISESRAQGYGYTF. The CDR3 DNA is TGTGCCATCAGTGAGTCGAGGGCACAAGGGTATGGCTACACCTTC.

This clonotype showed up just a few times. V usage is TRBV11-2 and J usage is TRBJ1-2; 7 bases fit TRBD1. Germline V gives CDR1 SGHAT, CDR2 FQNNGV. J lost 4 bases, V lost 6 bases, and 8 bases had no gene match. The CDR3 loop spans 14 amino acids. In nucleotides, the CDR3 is TGTGCCAGCAGAAAAGGGGGCGCAAGCTATGGCTACACCTTC. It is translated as CASRKGGASYGYTF.

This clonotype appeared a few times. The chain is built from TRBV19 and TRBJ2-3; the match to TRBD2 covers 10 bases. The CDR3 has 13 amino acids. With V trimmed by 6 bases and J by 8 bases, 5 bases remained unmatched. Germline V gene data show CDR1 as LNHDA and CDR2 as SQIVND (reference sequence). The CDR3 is CASSTSGAGTQYF. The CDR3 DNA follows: TGTGCCAGTAGCACTAGCGGGGCCGGTACGCAGTATTTT.

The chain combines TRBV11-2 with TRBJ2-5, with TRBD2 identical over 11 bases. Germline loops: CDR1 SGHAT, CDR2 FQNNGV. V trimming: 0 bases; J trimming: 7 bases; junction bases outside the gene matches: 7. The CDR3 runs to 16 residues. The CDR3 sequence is CASSLDLSGGAGTQYF. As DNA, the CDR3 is TGTGCCAGCAGCTTAGATCTTAGCGGGGGGGCGGGGACCCAGTACTTC.

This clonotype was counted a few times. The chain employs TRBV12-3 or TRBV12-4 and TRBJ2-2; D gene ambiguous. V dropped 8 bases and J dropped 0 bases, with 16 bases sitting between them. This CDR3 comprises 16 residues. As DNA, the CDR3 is TGTGCCAGCCTCCCCCGGGCCTCGACGAACACCGGGGAGCTGTTTTTT. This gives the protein CASLPRASTNTGELFF.

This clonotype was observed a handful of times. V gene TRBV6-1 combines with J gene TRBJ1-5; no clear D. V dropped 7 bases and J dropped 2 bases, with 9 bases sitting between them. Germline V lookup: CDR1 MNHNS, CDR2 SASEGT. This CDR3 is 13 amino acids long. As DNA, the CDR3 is TGTGCCAGCACAGGCGGTGGCAATCAGCCCCAGCATTTT. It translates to CASTGGGNQPQHF.

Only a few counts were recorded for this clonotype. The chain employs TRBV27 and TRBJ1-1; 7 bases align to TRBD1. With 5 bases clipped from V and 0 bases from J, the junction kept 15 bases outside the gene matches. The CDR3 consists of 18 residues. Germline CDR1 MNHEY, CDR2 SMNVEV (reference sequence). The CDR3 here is CASSLRGQGGDLNTEAFF. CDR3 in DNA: TGTGCCAGCAGTCTCCGGGGGCAGGGGGGTGACTTGAACACTGAAGCTTTCTTT.

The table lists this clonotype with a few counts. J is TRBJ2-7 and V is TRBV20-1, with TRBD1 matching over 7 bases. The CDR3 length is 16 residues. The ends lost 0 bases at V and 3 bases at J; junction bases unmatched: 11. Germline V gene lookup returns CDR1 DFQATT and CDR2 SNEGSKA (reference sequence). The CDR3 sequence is CSARDLRRTGFYEQYF. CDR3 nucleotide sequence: TGCAGTGCTAGAGACTTAAGGCGGACAGGCTTCTACGAGCAGTACTTC.

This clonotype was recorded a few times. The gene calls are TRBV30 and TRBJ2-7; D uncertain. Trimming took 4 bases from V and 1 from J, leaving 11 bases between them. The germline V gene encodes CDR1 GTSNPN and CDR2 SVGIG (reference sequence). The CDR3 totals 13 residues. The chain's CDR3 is CAWTARASYEQYF. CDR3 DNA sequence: TGTGCCTGGACGGCCAGAGCATCCTACGAGCAGTACTTC. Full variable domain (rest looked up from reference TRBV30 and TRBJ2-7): SQTIHQWPATLVQPVGSPLSLECTVEGTSNPNLYWYRQAAGRGLQLLFYSVGIGQISSEVPQNLSASRPQDRQFILSSKKLLLSDSGFYLCAWTARASYEQYFGPGTRLTVT.

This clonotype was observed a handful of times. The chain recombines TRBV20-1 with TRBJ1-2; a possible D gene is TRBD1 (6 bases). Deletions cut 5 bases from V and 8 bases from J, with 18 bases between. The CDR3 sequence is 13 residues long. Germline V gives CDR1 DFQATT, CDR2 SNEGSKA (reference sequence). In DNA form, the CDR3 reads TGCAGTGCTTTCCAGGGGATCTCGACCGGCTACACCTTC. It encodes CSAFQGISTGYTF.

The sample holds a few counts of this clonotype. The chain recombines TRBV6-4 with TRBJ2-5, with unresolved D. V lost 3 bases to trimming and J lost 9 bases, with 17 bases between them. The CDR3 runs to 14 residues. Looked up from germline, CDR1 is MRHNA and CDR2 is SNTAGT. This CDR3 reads CASSDGTAPWAQYF. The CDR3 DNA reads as TGTGCCAGCAGTGATGGAACGGCCCCATGGGCCCAGTACTTC.

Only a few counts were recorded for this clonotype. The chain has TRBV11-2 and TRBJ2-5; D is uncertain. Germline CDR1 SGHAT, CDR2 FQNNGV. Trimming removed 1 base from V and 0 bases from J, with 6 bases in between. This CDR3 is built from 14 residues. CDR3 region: CASSLVAHQETQYF. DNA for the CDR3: TGTGCCAGCAGCTTAGTCGCCCACCAAGAGACCCAGTACTTC.

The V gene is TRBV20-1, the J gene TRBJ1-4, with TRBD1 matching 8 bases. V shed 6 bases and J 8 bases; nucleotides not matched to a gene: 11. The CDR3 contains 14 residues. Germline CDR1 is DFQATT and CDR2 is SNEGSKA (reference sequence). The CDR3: CSAHPTGVGEKLFF. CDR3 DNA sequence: TGCAGTGCGCACCCGACAGGGGTTGGGGAAAAACTGTTTTTT.

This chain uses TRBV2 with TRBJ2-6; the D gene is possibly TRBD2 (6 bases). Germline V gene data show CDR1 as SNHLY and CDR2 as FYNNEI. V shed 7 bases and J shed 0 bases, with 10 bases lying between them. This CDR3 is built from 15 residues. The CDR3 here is CASTGGDSGANVLTF. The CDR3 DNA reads TGTGCCAGCACCGGGGGAGACTCTGGGGCCAACGTCCTGACTTTC.

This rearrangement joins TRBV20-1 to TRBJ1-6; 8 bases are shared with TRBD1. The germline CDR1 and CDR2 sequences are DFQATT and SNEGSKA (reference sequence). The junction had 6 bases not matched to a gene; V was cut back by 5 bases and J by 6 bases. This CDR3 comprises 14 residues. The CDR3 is CSARQGAFNSPLHF. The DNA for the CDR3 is TGCAGTGCTCGTCAGGGGGCGTTTAATTCACCCCTCCACTTT.

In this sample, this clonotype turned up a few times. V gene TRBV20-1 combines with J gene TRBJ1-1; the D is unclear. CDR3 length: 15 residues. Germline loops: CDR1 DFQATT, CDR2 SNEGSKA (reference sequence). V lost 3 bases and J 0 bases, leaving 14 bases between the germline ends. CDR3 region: CSASLARSVNTEAFF. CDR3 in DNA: TGCAGTGCTAGCCTCGCACGGTCAGTGAACACTGAAGCTTTCTTT.

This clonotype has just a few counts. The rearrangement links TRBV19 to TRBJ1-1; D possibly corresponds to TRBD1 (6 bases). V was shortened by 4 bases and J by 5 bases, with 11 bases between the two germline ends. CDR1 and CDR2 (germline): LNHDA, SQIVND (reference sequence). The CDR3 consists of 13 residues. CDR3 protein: CASSRDIGTEAFF. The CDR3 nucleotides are TGTGCCAGTAGTAGGGACATTGGGACTGAAGCTTTCTTT.

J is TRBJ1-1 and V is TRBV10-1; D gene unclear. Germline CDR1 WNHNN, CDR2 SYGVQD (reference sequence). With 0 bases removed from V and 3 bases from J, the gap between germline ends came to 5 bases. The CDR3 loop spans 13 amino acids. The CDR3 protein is CASSESRDTEAFF. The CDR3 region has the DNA TGCGCCAGCAGTGAGTCAAGGGACACTGAAGCTTTCTTT.

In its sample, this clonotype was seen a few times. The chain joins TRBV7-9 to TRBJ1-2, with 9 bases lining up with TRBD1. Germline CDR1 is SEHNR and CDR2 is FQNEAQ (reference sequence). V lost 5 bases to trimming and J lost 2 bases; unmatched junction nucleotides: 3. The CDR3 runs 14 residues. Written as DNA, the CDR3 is TGTGCCAGCAGCCGGACAGGGGAGAACTATGGCTACACCTTC. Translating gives CASSRTGENYGYTF.